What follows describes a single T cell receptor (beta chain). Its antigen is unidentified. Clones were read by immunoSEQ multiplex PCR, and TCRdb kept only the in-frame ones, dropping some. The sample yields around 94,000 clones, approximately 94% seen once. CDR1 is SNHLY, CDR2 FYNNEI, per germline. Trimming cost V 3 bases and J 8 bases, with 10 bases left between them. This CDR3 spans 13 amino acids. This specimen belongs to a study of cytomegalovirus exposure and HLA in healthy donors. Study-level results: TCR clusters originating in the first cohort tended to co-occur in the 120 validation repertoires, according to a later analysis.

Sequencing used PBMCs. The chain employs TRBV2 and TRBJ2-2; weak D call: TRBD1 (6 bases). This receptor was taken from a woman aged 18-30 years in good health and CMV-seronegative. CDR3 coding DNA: TGTGCCAGCAGTGAGTGGGGGCCTGGGGAGCTGTTTTTT. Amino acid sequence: CASSEWGPGELFF.